This T cell receptor (beta chain) emerged from a study of shared clonotypes between healthy human individuals. The study's findings and limits: Rarefaction curves obtained for sorted subsets showed sequencing incomplete despite large depth.

A note on this clone: Its antigen is not identified.

Repertoires were generated with immunoSEQ multiplex PCR, while TCRdb's copy carries only in-frame clones and drops some. The table includes about a million clones, about three quarters detected once. This CDR3 comprises 14 residues. Germline CDR1 SGHVS, CDR2 FQNEAQ. Trimming stripped 3 bases from V and 0 bases from J, with 8 bases between. The V call is TRBV7-8, the J call TRBJ1-1; D gene uncertain. Sequencing was done on a sample of memory CD4+ T cells sorted from blood. Described subset: CD45RA-negative fraction. This TCR derives from a man younger than 35 in good health. The chain's CDR3 is CASSFELLNTEAFF. The DNA of the CDR3 is TGTGCCAGCAGCTTTGAATTACTGAACACTGAAGCTTTCTTT.